A selection of T cell receptor beta chains follows, all from one sample in a study of blood T cell repertoires in COVID-19. Produced via immunoSEQ multiplex PCR; TCRdb's table is partial and in-frame only. Here the sample spans approximately 190,000 clones, approximately 80% being singletons. Sequencing was carried out using peripheral blood. These receptors were obtained from a human donor in a cohort sampled during active COVID-19. Each CDR3 is given with its conserved first and last residue. A D gene is named only where the DNA matches it firmly. Clone sizes are given selectively: once, few, many, or a class where the clone is expanded.

CDR3aa: CASSLRDSGELFF
CDR3nt: TGCGCCAGCAGCTTGCGGGACTCCGGGGAGCTGTTTTTT
d_gene: -
abundance: -
v_gene: TRBV5-1
j_gene: TRBJ2-2

CDR3aa: CSVQWRTGETQYF
CDR3nt: TGCAGCGTACAATGGAGGACTGGAGAGACCCAGTACTTC
d_gene: -
abundance: -
v_gene: TRBV29-1
j_gene: TRBJ2-5

CDR3aa: CASFVSASSYEQYF
CDR3nt: TGTGCCAGCTTCGTCTCCGCTAGCTCCTACGAGCAGTACTTC
d_gene: -
abundance: -
v_gene: TRBV6-5
j_gene: TRBJ2-7

CDR3aa: CASSRGLAGQETQYF
CDR3nt: TGTGCCAGTAGTAGGGGACTAGCGGGACAAGAGACCCAGTACTTC
d_gene: TRBD2
abundance: -
v_gene: TRBV19
j_gene: TRBJ2-5

CDR3aa: CASSEARGANNQPQHF
CDR3nt: TGTGCCAGCAGTGAAGCGCGGGGGGCAAACAATCAGCCCCAGCATTTT
d_gene: -
abundance: -
v_gene: TRBV2
j_gene: TRBJ1-5

CDR3aa: CASSSGTTYGYTF
CDR3nt: TGTGCCAGCAGTTCCGGGACAACTTATGGCTACACCTTC
d_gene: -
abundance: -
v_gene: TRBV12-3/TRBV12-4
j_gene: TRBJ1-2

CDR3aa: CASSPGQPTTRAGELFF
CDR3nt: TGCGCCAGCAGTCCGGGACAGCCGACCACACGAGCCGGGGAGCTGTTTTTT
d_gene: TRBD1
abundance: medium-sized
v_gene: TRBV5-1
j_gene: TRBJ2-2

CDR3aa: CASRTRADTGELFF
CDR3nt: TGTGCCAGCAGGACCAGGGCGGACACCGGGGAGCTGTTTTTT
d_gene: -
abundance: few
v_gene: TRBV6-1
j_gene: TRBJ2-2

CDR3aa: CASSVSGHNYGYTF
CDR3nt: TGTGCCAGCAGTGTCTCGGGACACAACTATGGCTACACCTTC
d_gene: -
abundance: -
v_gene: TRBV28
j_gene: TRBJ1-2

CDR3aa: CASSLQGGVINEQFF
CDR3nt: TGTGCCAGCAGCTTACAAGGGGGGGTTATTAATGAGCAGTTCTTC
d_gene: -
abundance: -
v_gene: TRBV5-4
j_gene: TRBJ2-1

CDR3aa: CASSQDIAETQYF
CDR3nt: TGTGCCAGCAGCCAAGATATCGCGGAGACCCAGTACTTC
d_gene: -
abundance: -
v_gene: TRBV3-1/TRBV3-2
j_gene: TRBJ2-5

CDR3aa: CASSTGLGNEQFF
CDR3nt: TGTGCCAGCAGCACGGGACTAGGGAATGAGCAGTTCTTC
d_gene: TRBD2
abundance: -
v_gene: TRBV7-3
j_gene: TRBJ2-1

CDR3aa: CASSFRTGVRPGANVLTF
CDR3nt: TGTGCCAGTAGTTTCCGGACAGGGGTTAGGCCTGGGGCCAACGTCCTGACTTTC
d_gene: TRBD1
abundance: -
v_gene: TRBV19
j_gene: TRBJ2-6

CDR3aa: CAWSVEGADSSNQPQHF
CDR3nt: TGTGCCTGGAGTGTAGAGGGGGCGGATTCGAGCAATCAGCCCCAGCATTTT
d_gene: TRBD1
abundance: -
v_gene: TRBV30
j_gene: TRBJ1-5

CDR3aa: CASRRQGRYQPQHF
CDR3nt: TGTGCCAGCCGTAGACAGGGGCGCTATCAGCCCCAGCATTTT
d_gene: TRBD1
abundance: -
v_gene: TRBV27
j_gene: TRBJ1-5

CDR3aa: CASRQLAGGNTGELFF
CDR3nt: TGCGCCAGCAGACAACTAGCGGGGGGAAACACCGGGGAGCTGTTTTTT
d_gene: TRBD2
abundance: few
v_gene: TRBV5-1
j_gene: TRBJ2-2

CDR3aa: CASSKSDSNEQFF
CDR3nt: TGTGCCAGCAGTAAATCGGACTCCAATGAGCAGTTCTTC
d_gene: -
abundance: -
v_gene: TRBV6-6
j_gene: TRBJ2-1

CDR3aa: CASSVGGGPNTEAFF
CDR3nt: TGTGCCAGTAGCGTCGGGGGGGGCCCGAACACTGAAGCTTTCTTT
d_gene: -
abundance: -
v_gene: TRBV19
j_gene: TRBJ1-1

CDR3aa: CASSFTTGTGSTGELFF
CDR3nt: TGCGCCAGCAGCTTCACTACCGGGACAGGGTCCACCGGGGAGCTGTTTTTT
d_gene: TRBD1
abundance: -
v_gene: TRBV5-1
j_gene: TRBJ2-2

CDR3aa: CATSRDLSGRASETQYF
CDR3nt: TGTGCCACCAGCAGAGATCTTAGCGGGAGGGCCTCGGAGACCCAGTACTTC
d_gene: TRBD2
abundance: once
v_gene: TRBV15
j_gene: TRBJ2-5

CDR3aa: CASIVTEVNIQYF
CDR3nt: TGCGCCAGCATCGTAACAGAAGTAAACATTCAGTACTTC
d_gene: -
abundance: once
v_gene: TRBV10-1
j_gene: TRBJ2-4